The next 5 T cell receptor beta chains were all read from a single sample in a study of T cell repertoires in cytomegalovirus infection (dated by TCRdb to about 2019). The run used an Illumina HiSeq 1500. TCRdb reprocessing: public reads trimmed at Q25 with fastp, clones called with MiXCR, in-frame beta chains kept. Rows matching on CDR3 protein sequence are summarized as one entry with the most common DNA and genes. This sample has around 630,000 distinct CDR3 sequences in its table, and 20% to 25% of those were observed once. The ten largest account for 8% of the sample. The source material was CD8+ T cells from PBMCs. The receptor set was obtained from a human donor in good health (CMV status not recorded). Some clones in this sample may be carry-over from other donors' samples.

Ten or more counts support this clonotype. The chain links TRBV7-8 to TRBJ2-7; no reliable D call. Trimming removed 5 bases from V and 5 bases from J, with 10 bases in between. The CDR3 has 12 residues. From germline, CDR1 is SGHVS and CDR2 FQNEAQ. This CDR3 reads CASSPERDEQYV. Written as DNA, the CDR3 is TGTGCCAGCAGCCCCGAGCGAGACGAGCAGTACGTC.

This clonotype has just a few counts. This chain connects TRBV7-9 to TRBJ2-2, with D possibly matching TRBD1 (5 bases). The CDR3 runs to 16 residues. Germline values: CDR1 SEHNR, CDR2 FQNEAQ (reference sequence). Trimming took off 5 bases at V and 2 bases at J, with 15 bases between the two ends. The CDR3 region has the DNA TGTGCCAGCAGCCCGACGTGGGGCAGAAACACCGGGGAGCTGTTTTTT. It codes for CASSPTWGRNTGELFF. The whole variable domain, filled in from reference TRBV7-9 and TRBJ2-2, reads DTGVSQNPRHKITKRGQNVTFRCDPISEHNRLYWYRQTLGQGPEFLTYFQNEAQLEKSRLLSDRFSAERPKGSFSTLEIQRTEQGDSAMYLCASSPTWGRNTGELFFGEGSRLTVL.

This clonotype has a count of ten or more. The chain joins TRBV28 to TRBJ2-5; 8 nucleotides line up with TRBD2. The trim removed 2 bases at V and 2 bases at J, leaving 7 bases unmatched. The CDR3 totals 16 residues. The V gene's germline CDR1 is MDHEN and CDR2 SYDVKM. In DNA, the CDR3 is TGTGCCAGCAGTTTAGCGGGGGGAGGTTGGCAAGAGACCCAGTACTTC. As protein: CASSLAGGGWQETQYF.

This clonotype has only a few counts. CDR3 DNA sequence: TGCAGTGCTAGAGATCCGGGACGGCCGATCGACTACACCTTC. As protein: CSARDPGRPIDYTF. This chain joins TRBV20-1 and TRBJ1-2; D is perhaps TRBD1 (5 bases). Germline V gene sequence: CDR1 DFQATT, CDR2 SNEGSKA (reference sequence). This CDR3 comprises 14 residues. Trimming removed 0 bases at V and 10 bases at J, with 18 bases between.

This clonotype was observed a handful of times. V gene TRBV4-2 combines with J gene TRBJ2-3; 9 bases map to TRBD1. The V and J ends lost 0 bases and 3 bases, in that order; junction bases with no gene match: 4. The CDR3 runs 16 residues. Germline CDR1 reads LGHNA; CDR2 reads YNFKEQ. CDR3 sequence (DNA): TGTGCCAGCAGCCAAGATTCGACAGGGGGGACAGATACGCAGTATTTT. Translating gives CASSQDSTGGTDTQYF.